One sample yielded the 9 T cell receptor beta chains listed below, sequenced in a study of T cell responses to AZD1222 COVID-19 vaccine. The method was immunoSEQ multiplex PCR; TCRdb's version includes in-frame clones alone and lacks a portion of them. The sample carries 90,000 to 150,000 clones, about 88% recorded once. The sequencing used peripheral blood, collected 28 days after the second AZD1222 dose. Receptor source: an adult who received the AZD1222 COVID-19 vaccine.

J is TRBJ2-3 and V is TRBV7-8; D call uncertain. The CDR3 runs 11 residues. CDR1 is SGHVS and CDR2 is FQNEAQ in the germline V gene. V shed 4 bases and J shed 6 bases, with 5 bases lying between them. The CDR3 DNA follows: TGTGCCAGCAGCTCAGCGGATACGCAGTATTTT. Protein product: CASSSADTQYF.

This sequence joins TRBV19 and TRBJ1-3; unclear D gene. The germline V gene encodes CDR1 LNHDA and CDR2 SQIVND (reference sequence). The CDR3 covers 13 residues. V dropped 8 bases and J dropped 2 bases, with 10 bases sitting between them. The CDR3 DNA reads TGTGCCAGTTCCCCCAATCCTGGAAACACCATATATTTT. Protein: CASSPNPGNTIYF.

The table lists this clone with a few counts. The rearrangement joins TRBV2 to TRBJ2-2, with D possibly being TRBD1 (6 bases). Germline V gene lookup returns CDR1 SNHLY and CDR2 FYNNEI. Trimming removed 5 bases from V and 5 bases from J, with 9 bases in between. CDR3 length equals 13 residues. The CDR3 sequence: CASSNRETGELFF. CDR3 nucleotide sequence: TGTGCCAGCAGTAACAGGGAAACCGGGGAGCTGTTTTTT. Together with reference TRBV2 and TRBJ2-2, the CDR3 gives the full variable domain: EPEVTQTPSHQVTQMGQEVILRCVPISNHLYFYWYRQILGQKVEFLVSFYNNEISEKSEIFDDQFSVERPDGSNFTLKIRSTKLEDSAMYFCASSNRETGELFFGEGSRLTVL.

The chain combines TRBV7-9 with TRBJ2-4; D gene unclear. CDR1 is SEHNR and CDR2 is FQNEAQ in the germline V gene (reference sequence). The V and J ends lost 4 bases and 0 bases respectively, with 10 bases between them. The CDR3 has 15 amino acids. The CDR3 DNA sequence: TGTGCCAGCAGCTCCTTGACCGAAGCCAAAAACATTCAGTACTTC. Translating gives CASSSLTEAKNIQYF.

This clone appeared a few times. Other DNA variants within this sample encode the same CDR3. This chain links TRBV12-3 or TRBV12-4 with TRBJ1-1; D unresolved. With 3 bases removed from V and 4 bases from J, the gap between germline ends came to 6 bases. The CDR3 is 12 residues long. The CDR3 spells CASSLGSTEAFF. The CDR3 DNA sequence: TGTGCCAGCAGTTTGGGAAGCACTGAAGCTTTCTTT.

The V gene is TRBV6-5, the J gene TRBJ2-4; D could derive from TRBD1 or TRBD2 (7 bases each). The CDR3 extends over 15 amino acids. Germline loops: CDR1 MNHEY, CDR2 SVGAGI. Trimming stripped 5 bases from V and 4 bases from J, with 15 bases between. The CDR3: CASSLRGGKKNIQYF. Here the CDR3 DNA reads TGTGCCAGCAGTCTCAGGGGGGGCAAAAAAAACATTCAGTACTTC.

The count of this clone is one. This rearrangement joins TRBV9 to TRBJ2-6; tentatively, D is TRBD1 (6 bases). The CDR3 extends over 16 amino acids. The V gene lost 0 bases and the J gene lost 2 bases, with 9 bases spanning the gap. Germline V lookup: CDR1 SGDLS, CDR2 YYNGEE. The CDR3 region has the DNA TGTGCCAGCAGCGTAGTAACAGGGACTGGGGCCAACGTCCTGACTTTC. Its protein is CASSVVTGTGANVLTF.

CDR3 nucleotides: TGCGCCAGCAGCCAAGTTACGGATCCCAGGGTGACTGGAAACACCATATATTTT. This translates into CASSQVTDPRVTGNTIYF. The chain combines TRBV4-1 with TRBJ1-3, with D maybe TRBD1 (5 bases). Deletions cut 1 base from V and 2 bases from J, with 18 bases between. The germline V gene has CDR1 MGHRA and CDR2 YSYEKL. This CDR3 has 18 amino acids.

The gene calls are TRBV2 and TRBJ1-2, with D perhaps TRBD1 (5 bases). The length of the CDR3 is 15 residues. V was cut by 6 bases and J by 6 bases, with 20 bases left in between. The germline gives CDR1 SNHLY, CDR2 FYNNEI. The CDR3 coding sequence is TGTGCCAGCAGGAGGAGTCGAGGGGCGATAGATGGCTACACCTTC. Amino acids: CASRRSRGAIDGYTF. The full variable domain, its missing parts supplied by reference TRBV2 and TRBJ1-2, is EPEVTQTPSHQVTQMGQEVILRCVPISNHLYFYWYRQILGQKVEFLVSFYNNEISEKSEIFDDQFSVERPDGSNFTLKIRSTKLEDSAMYFCASRRSRGAIDGYTFGSGTRLTVV.